These T cell receptor beta chains were read from a single sample in a study of Ad26.COV2.S vaccination and SARS-CoV-2 variants. Measured with immunoSEQ multiplex PCR; TCRdb has only the in-frame clones, and not every one. The data contain about 450,000 clones, about 91% of them singletons. Source: peripheral blood, taken in a trial of Ad26.COV2.S vaccine versus placebo. Source of these receptors: a person aged 18-60 years who received the Ad26.COV2.S COVID-19 vaccine or a placebo. Each CDR3 is given with its conserved first and last residue. A D gene is named only where the DNA matches it firmly. The listing skips clone size in some rows; elsewhere it reads once, few, many or a size class.

abundance	v_gene	d_gene	j_gene	CDR3aa	CDR3nt
.	TRBV6-5	.	TRBJ1-6	CASSTISGDSPLHF	TGTGCCAGCAGTACCATCTCAGGGGATTCACCCCTCCACTTT
.	TRBV3-1/TRBV3-2	.	TRBJ1-2	CASSNEAFYGYTF	TGTGCCAGCAGCAATGAGGCGTTCTATGGCTACACCTTC
once	TRBV15	.	TRBJ1-4	CATSRDWLTGLTEKLFF	TGTGCCACCAGCAGAGATTGGCTCACAGGGTTGACTGAAAAACTGTTTTTT
.	TRBV6-1	.	TRBJ1-1	CASSDLIPPEAFF	TGTGCCAGCAGTGACCTCATTCCCCCTGAAGCTTTCTTT
.	TRBV27	.	TRBJ1-2	CASSSADMFGGYTF	TGTGCCAGCAGTTCGGCGGACATGTTTGGAGGCTACACCTTC
.	TRBV29-1	.	TRBJ2-1	CSVQTYGWNEQFF	TGCAGCGTGCAGACCTACGGGTGGAATGAGCAGTTCTTC
once	TRBV24-1	.	TRBJ2-3	CATSGGNTQYF	TGTGCCACCAGTGGAGGGAATACGCAGTATTTT
.	TRBV3-1/TRBV3-2	.	TRBJ2-2	CASSPLPRGELFF	TGTGCCAGCAGCCCCCTTCCCCGCGGGGAGCTGTTTTTT
.	TRBV6-5	.	TRBJ2-7	CASSRTVTYEQYF	TGTGCCAGCAGTAGGACAGTAACCTACGAGCAGTACTTC
.	TRBV25-1	TRBD1	TRBJ1-6	CASSEDGQGSYNSPLHF	TGTGCCAGCAGTGAAGATGGACAGGGGTCCTATAATTCACCCCTCCACTTT
.	TRBV15	.	TRBJ2-7	CATSRDLQGPYEQYF	TGTGCCACCAGCAGAGATCTACAGGGTCCCTACGAGCAGTACTTC
many	TRBV11-3	.	TRBJ2-2	CASSLFGGTGELFF	TGTGCCAGCAGCTTATTCGGCGGCACCGGGGAGCTGTTTTTT
.	TRBV6-1	TRBD2	TRBJ2-3	CASSEGLAGDTQYF	TGTGCCAGCAGTGAAGGACTAGCGGGTGATACGCAGTATTTT
.	TRBV24-1	.	TRBJ1-2	CATSDFGQGYTF	TGTGCCACCAGTGATTTCGGCCAGGGCTACACCTTC
.	TRBV7-2	.	TRBJ2-5	CASSLRDGGVGFGETQYF	TGTGCCAGCAGCTTAAGGGATGGGGGAGTGGGCTTTGGAGAGACCCAGTACTTC
.	TRBV18	.	TRBJ1-4	CASSPTGRNEKLFF	TGTGCCAGCTCACCGACAGGTAGAAATGAAAAACTGTTTTTT
.	TRBV18	.	TRBJ2-7	CASSPLGTGYEQYF	TGTGCCAGCTCACCACTAGGGACGGGCTACGAGCAGTACTTC
.	TRBV5-1	TRBD2	TRBJ2-1	CASSLGLLASPSYNEQFF	TGCGCCAGCAGCTTGGGATTACTAGCGAGCCCCTCCTACAATGAGCAGTTCTTC
.	TRBV9	.	TRBJ1-2	CASSVGRTIANYGYTF	TGTGCCAGCAGCGTAGGCAGGACTATAGCTAACTATGGCTACACCTTC
once	TRBV19	.	TRBJ1-6	CASSITAGNLPLHF	TGTGCCAGTAGTATTACGGCAGGCAACCTACCCCTCCACTTT
few	TRBV2	.	TRBJ1-5	CASSRQLYSNQPQHF	TGTGCCAGCAGCCGACAGCTTTATAGCAATCAGCCCCAGCATTTT
.	TRBV27	.	TRBJ2-5	CASSFQGRQETQYF	TGTGCCAGCAGTTTTCAGGGGCGCCAAGAGACCCAGTACTTC
.	TRBV11-2	.	TRBJ1-1	CASSFSNTEAFF	TGTGCCAGCAGCTTCAGTAACACTGAAGCTTTCTTT
.	TRBV6-2/TRBV6-3	.	TRBJ2-2	CASSYSTPRGFGTGELFF	TGTGCCAGCAGTTACTCAACTCCTAGAGGGTTCGGCACCGGGGAGCTGTTTTTT
.	TRBV6-5	.	TRBJ1-2	CASRADFNYGYTF	TGTGCCAGCAGAGCCGATTTTAACTATGGCTACACCTTC
.	TRBV5-6	.	TRBJ1-1	CASSFLGNEAFF	TGTGCCAGCAGCTTTCTGGGGAATGAAGCTTTCTTT
.	TRBV4-2	TRBD1	TRBJ1-5	CASSQRGQGSNQPQHF	TGTGCCAGCAGCCAAAGGGGACAGGGAAGCAATCAGCCCCAGCATTTT
.	TRBV2	.	TRBJ1-1	CASSLTLMNTEAFF	TGTGCCAGCAGTTTGACACTAATGAACACTGAAGCTTTCTTT
once	TRBV18	.	TRBJ2-4	CASSPPRGGAKNIQYF	TGTGCCAGCTCACCTCCGCGTGGGGGAGCCAAAAACATTCAGTACTTC
.	TRBV7-2	.	TRBJ1-1	CASSLAQGSTEAFF	TGTGCCAGCAGCTTAGCCCAGGGAAGCACTGAAGCTTTCTTT
.	TRBV4-1	TRBD2	TRBJ2-1	CASSQSLAGVYNEQFF	TGCGCCAGCAGCCAATCGCTAGCGGGAGTCTACAATGAGCAGTTCTTC
few	TRBV6-6	TRBD1	TRBJ1-5	CASSNPRGLQPQHF	TGTGCCAGCAGTAATCCCAGGGGGCTCCAGCCCCAGCATTTT
.	TRBV9	TRBD1	TRBJ2-2	CASSEGPGQRTGELFF	TGTGCCAGCAGCGAGGGACCGGGACAGCGAACCGGGGAGCTGTTTTTT
.	TRBV5-1	.	TRBJ2-5	CASSRDYGETQYF	TGCGCCAGCAGCCGCGACTACGGAGAGACCCAGTACTTC
.	TRBV6-6	.	TRBJ2-1	CASRDQGIRNEQFF	TGTGCCAGCAGGGACCAGGGGATTCGCAATGAGCAGTTCTTC
.	TRBV10-2	.	TRBJ1-1	CASSVGWGPLNTEAFF	TGCGCCAGCAGTGTAGGGTGGGGTCCCCTGAACACTGAAGCTTTCTTT
.	TRBV28	.	TRBJ1-2	CASRPGLGGGYGYTF	TGTGCCAGCAGGCCGGGGTTGGGGGGTGGTTATGGCTACACCTTC
.	TRBV19	.	TRBJ1-5	CASSIRAGLSQPQHF	TGTGCCAGTAGTATCCGAGCGGGGCTCTCTCAGCCCCAGCATTTT
.	TRBV5-1	.	TRBJ2-2	CASSGVSMNTGELFF	TGCGCCAGCAGCGGTGTGTCAATGAACACCGGGGAGCTGTTTTTT
.	TRBV2	.	TRBJ1-2	CASRKTPGAYTF	TGTGCCAGCCGAAAAACCCCAGGGGCCTACACCTTC
.	TRBV7-2	.	TRBJ2-7	CASSLKPGNGYEQYF	TGTGCCAGCAGCTTAAAGCCAGGGAATGGGTACGAGCAGTACTTC
.	TRBV20-1	.	TRBJ1-1	CSASRQGGTEAFF	TGCAGTGCTAGTAGGCAGGGAGGCACTGAAGCTTTCTTT
.	TRBV28	TRBD1	TRBJ1-5	CASSLRGRIGQPQHF	TGTGCCAGCAGTCTCAGGGGGCGCATTGGTCAGCCCCAGCATTTT
.	TRBV18	.	TRBJ1-3	CASSPTGISGNTIYF	TGTGCCAGCTCACCAACAGGCATCTCTGGAAACACCATATATTTT
.	TRBV2	.	TRBJ2-5	CASSEADQETQYF	TGTGCCAGCAGTGAAGCGGACCAAGAGACCCAGTACTTC
.	TRBV7-9	.	TRBJ2-1	CASTDRRETQFF	TGTGCCAGCACCGACAGGCGGGAGACTCAGTTCTTC
.	TRBV7-2	TRBD1	TRBJ1-2	CASSLTGTGDPLYTF	TGTGCCAGCAGCCTGACCGGGACAGGGGACCCGCTCTACACCTTC
.	TRBV5-1	TRBD1	TRBJ1-1	CASSFLPPDRANTEAFF	TGCGCCAGCAGCTTTCTCCCCCCTGACAGGGCAAACACTGAAGCTTTCTTT
.	TRBV30	TRBD1	TRBJ2-1	CAWGFLTGLGGQQFF	TGTGCCTGGGGATTCTTGACAGGGCTGGGCGGGCAGCAGTTCTTC
.	TRBV7-9	TRBD2	TRBJ2-7	CASSSPPGTSGVAYEQYF	TGTGCCAGCAGCAGCCCCCCCGGGACTAGCGGGGTTGCCTACGAGCAGTACTTC